These 22 T cell receptor beta chains originate from one sample sequenced in a study of cytomegalovirus exposure and HLA in healthy donors. 60 Vbeta and 13 Jbeta primers were used in PCR. Data came from immunoSEQ multiplex PCR; TCRdb stores just in-frame clones and leaves some out. In all, the sample yields roughly 190,000 clones. Sequencing was done on a sample of PBMCs. These receptor sequences come from a man aged 25-45 years in good health and CMV-seronegative.

The rearrangement uses TRBV5-8 and TRBJ1-4, with a weak D call TRBD1 (5 bases). The CDR3 extends over 16 amino acids. The V gene's germline CDR1 is SGHTS and CDR2 YDEGEE. V was cut by 2 bases and J by 5 bases, with 16 bases left in between. As DNA, the CDR3 is TGTGCCAGCAGCTTCTCCGGGAGGGGAGGAAATGAAAAACTGTTTTTT. This gives the protein CASSFSGRGGNEKLFF.

The V and J genes are TRBV6-1 and TRBJ2-5, with 8 bases lining up with TRBD2. The CDR3 is 15 amino acids. After removal of 1 base from V and 5 bases from J, the junction contained 6 bases not matched to a gene. Germline V CDR1 and CDR2: MNHNS, SASEGT. CDR3 in amino acids: CASSEERGRGETQYF. CDR3 DNA sequence: TGTGCCAGCAGTGAAGAGCGGGGGCGGGGGGAGACCCAGTACTTC.

V gene TRBV27 combines with J gene TRBJ2-7; TRBD1 matches at 7 bases. Germline loops: CDR1 MNHEY, CDR2 SMNVEV (reference sequence). The CDR3 runs to 15 residues. V lost 2 bases and J lost 4; bases outside the gene matches: 8. The CDR3 coding sequence is TGTGCCAGCAGTTTAGGGGCAGGGGGAATTTACGAGCAGTACTTC. This sequence encodes CASSLGAGGIYEQYF.

J is TRBJ2-7 and V is TRBV10-1, with 7 bases matching TRBD2. The CDR3 contains 16 residues. V gave up 4 bases and J gave up 2 bases; unmatched junction bases: 11. Germline CDR1 reads WNHNN; CDR2 reads SYGVQD (reference sequence). This CDR3 reads CASSGNIGEGTYEQYF. CDR3 nucleotides: TGCGCCAGCAGTGGAAACATTGGGGAGGGGACCTACGAGCAGTACTTC.

The chain employs TRBV19 and TRBJ1-2; TRBD1 agrees at 10 bases. Germline CDR1 reads LNHDA; CDR2 reads SQIVND (reference sequence). The V and J ends lost 8 bases and 2 bases, in that order; junction bases with no gene match: 5. The CDR3 sequence is 14 residues long. CDR3 coding DNA: TGTGCCAGTCTTAGGGGACAGGGGAACTATGGCTACACCTTC. It yields the protein CASLRGQGNYGYTF. Combining the CDR3 with reference TRBV19 and TRBJ1-2 gives the whole variable domain DGGITQSPKYLFRKEGQNVTLSCEQNLNHDAMYWYRQDPGQGLRLIYYSQIVNDFQKGDIAEGYSVSREKKESFPLTVTSAQKNPTAFYLCASLRGQGNYGYTFGSGTRLTVV.

V and J are TRBV5-1 and TRBJ1-2; D unresolved. The length of the CDR3 is 13 residues. CDR1 and CDR2 (germline): SGHRS, YFSETQ. V lost 4 bases and J 6 bases, leaving 13 bases between the germline ends. CDR3 sequence (DNA): TGCGCCAGCAGCCAGAGGCCGGCGAATGGCTACACCTTC. It specifies CASSQRPANGYTF.

This rearrangement joins TRBV4-3 to TRBJ2-3; maybe TRBD1 (5 bases). The V end lost 0 bases, the J end lost 3 bases, and 13 bases lay between the germline ends. The CDR3 extends over 16 amino acids. Germline V CDR1 and CDR2: LGHNA, YSLEER. CDR3 DNA sequence: TGCGCCAGCAGCCAAGATTGGGGCAGGGCTACAGATACGCAGTATTTT. Its translation is CASSQDWGRATDTQYF.

This chain joins TRBV5-4 and TRBJ2-3; 8 bases map to TRBD2. This CDR3 has 15 residues. After removal of 4 bases from V and 5 bases from J, the junction contained 9 bases not matched to a gene. Germline V gene data show CDR1 as SGHNT and CDR2 as YYREEE (reference sequence). CDR3 sequence reads: CASSRDSGEGDTQYF. CDR3 nucleotides: TGTGCCAGCAGCCGCGATAGCGGGGAGGGAGATACGCAGTATTTT.

This CDR3 is CASTRVGGLNEQFF. DNA for the CDR3: TGTGCCAGCACCCGGGTGGGGGGGCTCAATGAGCAGTTCTTC. This rearrangement joins TRBV5-4 to TRBJ2-1; perhaps TRBD2 as D (7 bases). The CDR3 is made up of 14 amino acids. Trimming stripped 6 bases from V and 6 bases from J, with 16 bases between. Germline V gene lookup returns CDR1 SGHNT and CDR2 YYREEE (reference sequence).

V usage is TRBV4-1 and J usage is TRBJ1-5; 7 bases match TRBD1. CDR1 is MGHRA and CDR2 is YSYEKL in the germline V gene. CDR3 length: 16 amino acids. V lost 1 base, J lost 6 bases, and 9 bases stayed unmatched. CDR3: CASSQGPDRVTQPQHF. The DNA for the CDR3 is TGCGCCAGCAGCCAAGGGCCCGACAGGGTTACTCAGCCCCAGCATTTT.

The V gene is TRBV6-5, the J gene TRBJ2-3; D might be TRBD2 (7 bases). V lost 11 bases, J lost 2 bases, and 14 bases lay in between. CDR3 length: 13 amino acids. In germline, CDR1 is MNHEY, CDR2 SVGAGI. For the CDR3, the DNA is TGTGCCCTAGGGCGGGGGCCCACAGATACGCAGTATTTT. Protein: CALGRGPTDTQYF.

This rearrangement joins TRBV6-1 to TRBJ2-7, with no clear D. In germline, CDR1 is MNHNS, CDR2 SASEGT. This CDR3 comprises 12 residues. The V gene lost 3 bases and the J gene lost 11 bases, with 14 bases spanning the gap. The CDR3 sequence: CASSDEVGVEYF. The CDR3 nucleotides are TGTGCCAGCAGTGATGAGGTGGGTGTGGAGTACTTC.

With respect to this clone: Distinct nucleotide sequences in the sample also encode this CDR3. The chain couples TRBV25-1 to TRBJ2-2; TRBD1 agrees at 7 bases. This CDR3 comprises 16 residues. With 1 base clipped from V and 5 bases from J, the junction kept 7 bases outside the gene matches. Germline CDR1 reads MGHDK; CDR2 reads SYGVNS. The CDR3 nucleotides are TGTGCCAGCAGTGAATCTATGAAGGGGGCGACCGGGGAGCTGTTTTTT. It yields the protein CASSESMKGATGELFF.

V gene TRBV6-5 combines with J gene TRBJ2-3, with 12 bases identical to TRBD2. The CDR3 length is 14 residues. Trimming took 10 bases from V and 3 from J; bases not matched to a gene: 5. Looked up from germline, CDR1 is MNHEY and CDR2 is SVGAGI. For the CDR3, the DNA is TGTGCCACCCAGACTAGCGGGAGAACAGATACGCAGTATTTT. It encodes CATQTSGRTDTQYF.

This chain joins TRBV7-9 and TRBJ1-1; D is ambiguous. The CDR3 runs to 14 residues. V was cut by 2 bases and J by 8 bases, with 15 bases left in between. Germline V gene sequence: CDR1 SEHNR, CDR2 FQNEAQ (reference sequence). The CDR3 DNA reads as TGTGCCAGCAGCTTATCTGGTAGAGAGACAGAAGCTTTCTTT. Translated: CASSLSGRETEAFF.

The chain joins TRBV18 to TRBJ1-1, with 7 bases fitting TRBD1. Per germline, CDR1 KGHSH and CDR2 LQKENI. CDR3 length: 16 residues. With 4 bases clipped from V and 1 base from J, the junction kept 9 bases outside the gene matches. The CDR3 loop reads CASSLTTGAANTEAFF. The CDR3 DNA reads TGTGCCAGCTCACTAACCACAGGGGCCGCGAACACTGAAGCTTTCTTT.

This sequence joins TRBV5-1 and TRBJ1-3; D perhaps matches TRBD1 (5 bases). The CDR3 has 17 residues. The germline V and J ends were trimmed by 0 bases and 2 bases, with 15 bases remaining between them. The germline CDR1 and CDR2 sequences are SGHRS and YFSETQ. The CDR3 DNA is TGCGCCAGCAGCTTGGGGCAAGGAGGGACGGCTGGAAACACCATATATTTT. It encodes CASSLGQGGTAGNTIYF.

The chain combines TRBV5-5 with TRBJ1-1; possibly TRBD1 for D (5 bases). The CDR3 totals 16 residues. With 4 bases removed from V and 3 bases from J, the gap between germline ends came to 19 bases. From germline, CDR1 is SGHKS and CDR2 YYEKEE (reference sequence). Here the CDR3 DNA reads TGTGCCAGCAGCCAAAACCCCAGGGTATGGGACACTGAAGCTTTCTTT. Its protein product is CASSQNPRVWDTEAFF.

CDR3 nucleotide sequence: TGTGCCAGCAGCCCCAGACAAAGAGATGGCTACACCTTC. It translates to CASSPRQRDGYTF. The chain carries TRBV14 and TRBJ1-2; no reliable D call. Germline V gene lookup returns CDR1 SGHDN and CDR2 FVKESK. The CDR3 is 13 amino acids. The ends were cut back, 4 bases at V and 6 bases at J, with 12 bases in the middle.

J is TRBJ1-4 and V is TRBV19, with TRBD1 identical over 7 bases. V shed 3 bases and J 4 bases; nucleotides not matched to a gene: 8. This CDR3 is built from 16 residues. Germline values: CDR1 LNHDA, CDR2 SQIVND (reference sequence). The CDR3 DNA sequence: TGTGCCAGTAGTATGCTCCCGGGACAGCTTAATGAAAAACTGTTTTTT. Amino acids: CASSMLPGQLNEKLFF.

CDR3 coding DNA: TGTGCCAGCAGTCTCACAGGGAAGAGTGGCTACACCTTC. It is translated as CASSLTGKSGYTF. The chain employs TRBV27 and TRBJ1-2, with D possibly being TRBD1 (6 bases). The CDR3 spans 13 residues. V lost 5 bases, J lost 7 bases, and 14 bases lay in between. CDR1 and CDR2 from the germline V gene are MNHEY and SMNVEV (reference sequence).

The CDR3 spells CASSLLTSGNIQYF. The CDR3 bases are TGTGCCAGCAGCTTACTTACCTCCGGGAACATTCAGTACTTC. The chain has TRBV7-2 and TRBJ2-4; D is ambiguous. The CDR3 runs 14 residues. V lost 2 bases, J lost 7 bases, and 12 bases lay in between. The germline V gene has CDR1 SGHTA and CDR2 FQGNSA.